One sample yielded the 18 T cell receptor beta chains listed below, sequenced in a study of blood T cell repertoires in COVID-19. TCRdb's table, derived via immunoSEQ multiplex PCR, lists solely in-frame clones and lacks some. The table lists a few hundred thousand clones, approximately 88% of them singletons. The sample taken for sequencing was peripheral blood. These receptors all come from a woman aged 45-60 years with COVID-19, enrolled during active disease.

V gene TRBV6-5 combines with J gene TRBJ1-5, with a possible D match to TRBD1 (6 bases). There are 15 residues in the CDR3. Germline CDR1 is MNHEY and CDR2 is SVGAGI. V dropped 4 bases and J dropped 0 bases, with 10 bases sitting between them. CDR3 sequence (DNA): TGTGCCAGCAGTTCACAGGGTTATAGCAATCAGCCCCAGCATTTT. It codes for CASSSQGYSNQPQHF.

The chain employs TRBV5-4 and TRBJ2-5; TRBD1 matches 7 bases. Losses at the gene ends were 0 bases for V and 4 bases for J; bases not matched to a gene: 6. This CDR3 region has 15 residues. Germline loops: CDR1 SGHNT, CDR2 YYREEE (reference sequence). The CDR3 region is CASSLGLAGGETQYF. CDR3 DNA: TGTGCCAGCAGCTTGGGGTTGGCAGGGGGAGAGACCCAGTACTTC. Based on the CDR3 plus reference TRBV5-4 and TRBJ2-5, the full variable domain is ETGVTQSPTHLIKTRGQQVTLRCSSQSGHNTVSWYQQALGQGPQFIFQYYREEENGRGNFPPRFSGLQFPNYSSELNVNALELDDSALYLCASSLGLAGGETQYFGPGTRLLVL.

This clone was counted once. This chain uses TRBV6-6 with TRBJ2-1; 10 bases map to TRBD1. V shed 6 bases, J shed 9 bases, and the junction held 11 bases outside the gene matches. The CDR3 runs 15 residues. CDR1 and CDR2 from the germline V gene are MNHNY and SVGAGI (reference sequence). The CDR3 DNA is TGTGCCAGCAGACCCCGCGACAGGGGGCGCACTGAGCAGTTCTTC. It yields the protein CASRPRDRGRTEQFF.

This clone was counted between two and nine times. The CDR3 is CASSSRRTSGDSSYNEQFF. In DNA, the CDR3 is TGTGCCAGCAGCTCCCGAAGGACTAGCGGGGACAGCTCCTACAATGAGCAGTTCTTC. The V call is TRBV5-6, the J call TRBJ2-1, with 12 bases that match TRBD2. Germline V gene lookup returns CDR1 SGHDT and CDR2 YYEEEE. The V and J ends lost 3 bases and 0 bases, in that order; junction bases with no gene match: 10. The CDR3 has 19 amino acids.

The CDR3 coding sequence is TGCGCCAGCAGCTACGCGAATACAGACTATGGCTACACCTTC. It yields the protein CASSYANTDYGYTF. The chain couples TRBV5-1 to TRBJ1-2; D remains ambiguous. The CDR3 spans 14 residues. The germline V and J ends were trimmed by 3 bases and 3 bases, with 12 bases remaining between them. CDR1 SGHRS and CDR2 YFSETQ come from the germline V gene.

J is TRBJ1-2 and V is TRBV29-1, with a possible D match to TRBD1 (6 bases). This CDR3 region has 14 residues. The germline CDR1 and CDR2 sequences are SQVTM and ANQGSEA. The V end lost 7 bases, the J end lost 7 bases, and 22 bases lay between the germline ends. Written as DNA, the CDR3 is TGCAGCGCCGCCAGGGGCCTAGAGACGACTGGCTACACCTTC. Amino acids: CSAARGLETTGYTF.

This chain links TRBV5-5 with TRBJ2-7, with a weak D call TRBD2 (5 bases). The ends were cut back, 3 bases at V and 1 base at J, with 17 bases in the middle. The CDR3 has 16 residues. CDR1 and CDR2 (germline): SGHKS, YYEKEE (reference sequence). CDR3 loop: CASSSFLNSGSYEQYF. In nucleotides, the CDR3 is TGTGCCAGCAGCTCCTTCCTCAATTCGGGGTCCTACGAGCAGTACTTC.

The chain couples TRBV19 to TRBJ2-7; 9 nucleotides match TRBD2. This CDR3 contains 17 residues. With V trimmed by 1 base and J by 1 base, 8 bases remained unmatched. Germline-derived CDR1 and CDR2 are LNHDA and SQIVND (reference sequence). The CDR3, as DNA: TGTGCCAGTAGTATAGTCCATAGCGGGGGCTTGTCCTACGAGCAGTACTTC. It translates to CASSIVHSGGLSYEQYF.

This clone showed up just a few times. The gene calls are TRBV6-2 or TRBV6-3 and TRBJ2-6; the D gene is possibly TRBD1 (5 bases). This CDR3 has 16 amino acids. From germline, CDR1 is MNHEY and CDR2 SVGEGT. V lost 6 bases to trimming and J lost 0 bases, with 12 bases between them. Here the CDR3 reads CASSPRTSSGANVLTF. The CDR3 DNA sequence: TGTGCCAGCAGCCCTCGGACATCCTCTGGGGCCAACGTCCTGACTTTC.

This chain links TRBV24-1 with TRBJ1-2; TRBD1 is a possible D gene (6 bases). The CDR3 totals 14 residues. Trimming removed 2 bases at V and 4 bases at J, with 10 bases between. Germline CDR1 KGHDR, CDR2 SFDVKD. CDR3 protein: CATSDYTGSYGYTF. The CDR3 coding sequence is TGTGCCACCAGTGATTACACAGGGAGCTATGGCTACACCTTC.

Comments on this clone: The sample holds other DNA sequences that translate to the same CDR3. This CDR3 reads CASSLAGGSTDTQYF. CDR3 DNA: TGTGCCAGCAGCTTAGCGGGTGGGAGCACAGATACGCAGTATTTT. The V call is TRBV11-2, the J call TRBJ2-3, with D hard to call. CDR3 length: 15 amino acids. V was pared by 1 base and J by 0 bases, with 8 bases between. Germline V gene data show CDR1 as SGHAT and CDR2 as FQNNGV.

The rearrangement uses TRBV3-1 (or the pseudogene TRBV3-2) and TRBJ2-7; TRBD2 is a possible D gene (5 bases). The CDR3 is made up of 12 amino acids. Germline V gene sequence: CDR1 LGHDT, CDR2 YNNKEL (reference sequence). V dropped 5 bases and J dropped 6 bases, with 11 bases sitting between them. The CDR3: CASSSRRGEQYF. CDR3 in DNA: TGTGCCAGCAGCTCGCGCCGGGGCGAGCAGTACTTC.

V usage is TRBV28 and J usage is TRBJ2-7, with TRBD1 as a possible D gene (5 bases). This CDR3 spans 13 amino acids. Deletions cut 7 bases from V and 5 bases from J, with 15 bases between. CDR1 and CDR2 (germline): MDHEN, SYDVKM. The CDR3 region has the DNA TGTGCCAGCAACCCCAGGGTCGGAAACGAGCAGTACTTC. Its translation: CASNPRVGNEQYF.

The gene calls are TRBV25-1 and TRBJ2-3; 10 nucleotides agree with TRBD2. V shed 4 bases, J shed 6 bases, and the junction held 13 bases outside the gene matches. CDR1 is MGHDK, CDR2 SYGVNS, per germline. The CDR3 extends over 17 amino acids. The CDR3 nucleotides are TGTGCCAGCAGTGGCCACGGCGTAGCGGGGGGAGGTGATACGCAGTATTTT. This translates into CASSGHGVAGGGDTQYF. Using reference TRBV25-1 and TRBJ2-3 for the parts outside the CDR3, the full variable domain is EADIYQTPRYLVIGTGKKITLECSQTMGHDKMYWYQQDPGMELHLIHYSYGVNSTEKGDLSSESTVSRIRTEHFPLTLESARPSHTSQYLCASSGHGVAGGGDTQYFGPGTRLTVL.

This chain links TRBV5-1 with TRBJ2-7; D remains ambiguous. Germline V CDR1 and CDR2: SGHRS, YFSETQ. This CDR3 region has 14 residues. Trimming left V 1 base short and J 3 bases short, with 11 bases between. This CDR3 is CASSLLENHYEQYF. DNA for the CDR3: TGCGCCAGCAGCTTGTTAGAAAACCACTACGAGCAGTACTTC.

This clone was observed a handful of times. This CDR3 is also generated by other DNA sequences in the sample. The chain employs TRBV30 and TRBJ2-7; D remains ambiguous. Germline CDR1 and CDR2: GTSNPN and SVGIG (reference sequence). V was pared by 2 bases and J by 3 bases, with 5 bases between. CDR3 length equals 11 residues. The CDR3 here is CAWSPGYEQYF. CDR3 bases: TGTGCCTGGAGTCCCGGCTACGAGCAGTACTTC. The full variable domain, rest sourced from reference TRBV30 and TRBJ2-7, is SQTIHQWPATLVQPVGSPLSLECTVEGTSNPNLYWYRQAAGRGLQLLFYSVGIGQISSEVPQNLSASRPQDRQFILSSKKLLLSDSGFYLCAWSPGYEQYFGPGTRLTVT.

The V call is TRBV5-1, the J call TRBJ1-2, with 7 bases identical to TRBD1. The germline V gene encodes CDR1 SGHRS and CDR2 YFSETQ. The V segment lost 0 bases and the J segment 4 bases; nucleotides outside the gene matches: 12. The CDR3 runs 17 residues. The CDR3 nucleotides read TGCGCCAGCAGCTTGGGGAGGGGGCAGATCCCTAGCTATGGCTACACCTTC. Translated: CASSLGRGQIPSYGYTF.

V gene TRBV6-5 combines with J gene TRBJ2-7, with D maybe TRBD1 (5 bases). Germline V lookup: CDR1 MNHEY, CDR2 SVGAGI. The CDR3 contains 15 residues. Trimming took 5 bases from V and 1 from J, leaving 15 bases between them. The CDR3 coding sequence is TGTGCCAGCAGTCTTAACCCAGGGCGATCCTACGAGCAGTACTTC. Translation: CASSLNPGRSYEQYF.